This T cell receptor (beta chain) emerged from a study of regulatory T cells in long-lasting Graves disease. Remarks on this clonotype: Its antigen remains unidentified.

Time point meaning: newly diagnosed GD, antithyroid drugs for less than 3 months. The TCR library was prepared using RNA isolated from PBMCs. With iRepertoire HTBI primers and Arm-PCR of CDR3 regions, TCR beta libraries were built. TCRdb redid the calling of the multiplex PCR reads with MiXCR, one entry per CDR3 protein. This sample has 500,000 or so distinct CDR3 sequences; roughly a sixth occur once, and the top ten carry 20% to 25%. The study's findings and limits: Persistent Graves' patients showed reduced TCR diversity versus newly diagnosed patients. TRBV28, TRBJ1-2 and TRBJ2-5 were segments that persistent disease favored. Newly diagnosed patients shared about 950 public clonotypes; persistent patients shared approximately 2,700.

V shed 7 bases and J 4 bases; nucleotides not matched to a gene: 9. CDR1 and CDR2 from the germline V gene are SQVTM and ANQGSEA. The CDR3 contains 14 residues. This sample also belongs to another study, concerning T cells in Graves' hyperthyroidism and ophthalmopathy. That study adds: Any patient presenting with uncontrolled infection, other autoimmune disease, pregnancy or lactation was left out.

The sequence was collected from a woman between 40 and 65 years old with Graves disease. This chain uses TRBV29-1 with TRBJ1-1; 10 bases agree with TRBD1. This sample comprised peripheral blood mononuclear cells (PBMCs), obtained at new diagnosis, from a patient treated with antithyroid drugs. The CDR3 nucleotides are TGCAGCGGGGGGGACAGGGGAACGATCACTGAAGCTTTCTTT. It codes for CSGGDRGTITEAFF.